This entry lists 18 T cell receptor beta chains sequenced from one sample in a study of cytomegalovirus exposure and HLA in healthy donors. Vbeta (60) and Jbeta (13) primers were used in the PCR. Method: immunoSEQ multiplex PCR; TCRdb's copy keeps in-frame clones and lacks some. The sample has about 140,000 clones, and its top ten clones hold under 2.5%. The sample taken for sequencing was PBMCs. The receptors derive from a woman younger than 30 in good health and CMV-seronegative.

V and J are TRBV29-1 and TRBJ1-1; 9 bases are shared with TRBD1. Germline V gene data show CDR1 as SQVTM and CDR2 as ANQGSEA. CDR3 length: 13 amino acids. The V gene end was trimmed by 2 bases and the J gene end by 5 bases; junction bases not matched to a gene: 3. CDR3 sequence: CSVETGGGTEAFF. As DNA, the CDR3 is TGCAGCGTTGAAACAGGGGGCGGGACTGAAGCTTTCTTT.

This sequence joins TRBV5-4 and TRBJ2-5, with D possibly being TRBD1 (5 bases). There are 13 residues in the CDR3. Deletions cut 9 bases from V and 5 bases from J, with 17 bases between. Per germline, CDR1 SGHNT and CDR2 YYREEE (reference sequence). The CDR3 nucleotides are TGTGCCATCAAGTTCAGGGAAGGCGAGACCCAGTACTTC. Amino acids: CAIKFREGETQYF.

The chain joins TRBV5-1 to TRBJ2-5, with TRBD1 identical over 9 bases. Germline loops: CDR1 SGHRS, CDR2 YFSETQ. V was pared by 4 bases and J by 5 bases, with 6 bases of the junction left unmatched. This CDR3 is built from 14 residues. Here the CDR3 reads CASSLDRGEETQYF. DNA for the CDR3: TGCGCCAGCAGCCTGGACAGGGGAGAGGAGACCCAGTACTTC.

CDR3 nucleotides: TGCGCCAGCAGCCCTTACACCTCGTACAATGAGCAGTTCTTC. Protein: CASSPYTSYNEQFF. The chain recombines TRBV5-1 with TRBJ2-1, with unresolved D. CDR3 size: 14 residues. With 4 bases removed from V and 4 bases from J, the gap between germline ends came to 12 bases. Germline CDR1 is SGHRS and CDR2 is YFSETQ.

The chain couples TRBV5-1 to TRBJ2-1; 7 bases match TRBD1. The germline V gene encodes CDR1 SGHRS and CDR2 YFSETQ. Trimming cost V 4 bases and J 0 bases; bases outside gene matches: 7. The CDR3 has 16 amino acids. In DNA form, the CDR3 reads TGCGCCAGCAGCCTAGGACAGGAGAGCTCCTACAATGAGCAGTTCTTC. This gives the protein CASSLGQESSYNEQFF.

The genes are TRBV5-6 and TRBJ2-1, with 9 bases that match TRBD1. V lost 4 bases and J lost 6; bases outside the gene matches: 11. This CDR3 comprises 16 residues. Germline CDR1 and CDR2: SGHDT and YYEEEE. CDR3 region: CASSHAGYRGRNEQFF. Here the CDR3 DNA reads TGTGCCAGCAGCCACGCCGGTTACAGGGGGCGCAATGAGCAGTTCTTC.

The chain carries TRBV4-1 and TRBJ2-7; the match to TRBD1 covers 7 bases. Germline V lookup: CDR1 MGHRA, CDR2 YSYEKL. V lost 0 bases to trimming and J lost 4 bases; unmatched junction nucleotides: 6. The CDR3 has 15 residues. The CDR3 coding sequence is TGCGCCAGCAGCCAAGAAGGACAGGACTCATACGAGCAGTACTTC. As protein: CASSQEGQDSYEQYF.

This chain joins TRBV5-1 and TRBJ2-1, with D perhaps matching TRBD1 (5 bases). CDR3 size: 15 residues. V lost 3 bases to trimming and J lost 7 bases, with 17 bases between them. Germline loops: CDR1 SGHRS, CDR2 YFSETQ. The CDR3 here is CASSSKGHLGNEQFF. CDR3 nucleotides: TGCGCCAGCAGCTCCAAGGGGCACCTCGGGAATGAGCAGTTCTTC.

The chain uses TRBV5-1 and TRBJ2-5; 7 bases agree with TRBD2. Unmatched junction bases numbered 9, after V lost 0 bases and J lost 7 bases. The CDR3 is made up of 15 amino acids. Germline CDR1 SGHRS, CDR2 YFSETQ. CDR3 nucleotide sequence: TGCGCCAGCAGCTTGGCCTCAGCGCCGGGGGGGACCCAGTACTTC. As protein: CASSLASAPGGTQYF.

The chain is built from TRBV7-9 and TRBJ2-3, with D tentatively TRBD1 (6 bases). Germline loops: CDR1 SEHNR, CDR2 FQNEAQ (reference sequence). The CDR3 runs 13 residues. With 4 bases removed from V and 7 bases from J, the gap between germline ends came to 12 bases. The CDR3 reads CASSSLQGNTQYF. CDR3 DNA sequence: TGTGCCAGCAGCTCGCTACAGGGAAATACGCAGTATTTT.

DNA for the CDR3: TGCGCCAGCAGCCTAGGAACAGGGCTCGGGAATGGCTACACCTTC. Its translation: CASSLGTGLGNGYTF. The chain couples TRBV4-3 to TRBJ1-2, with a tentative D call TRBD1 (6 bases). Germline V gene data show CDR1 as LGHNA and CDR2 as YSLEER. The CDR3 loop spans 15 amino acids. The V end was cut by 4 bases, the J end by 6 bases, with 18 bases between.

The chain links TRBV18 to TRBJ1-4; D is uncertain. CDR1 KGHSH and CDR2 LQKENI come from the germline V gene. The CDR3 has 15 residues. Trimming left V 3 bases short and J 2 bases short, with 10 bases between. The CDR3 coding sequence is TGTGCCAGCTCACCCTCGGGAGCCACTAATGAAAAACTGTTTTTT. It codes for CASSPSGATNEKLFF.

The gene calls are TRBV29-1 and TRBJ1-1; 10 positions match TRBD1. With 4 bases clipped from V and 2 bases from J, the junction kept 1 base outside the gene matches. Per germline, CDR1 SQVTM and CDR2 ANQGSEA. The CDR3 runs 13 residues. The CDR3 here is CSVGTGGNTEAFF. DNA of the CDR3: TGCAGCGTTGGGACAGGGGGTAACACTGAAGCTTTCTTT.

The V and J genes are TRBV5-1 and TRBJ1-3, with D possibly being TRBD1 (6 bases). This CDR3 spans 16 amino acids. The V gene's germline CDR1 is SGHRS and CDR2 YFSETQ. Trimming took 0 bases from V and 0 from J, leaving 10 bases between them. For the CDR3, the DNA is TGCGCCAGCAGCTTGGGAGGACAGCTCTCTGGAAACACCATATATTTT. Protein: CASSLGGQLSGNTIYF.

The CDR3: CASSVAPGDSYEQYF. In DNA form, the CDR3 reads TGTGCCAGCAGCGTAGCTCCAGGGGACTCCTACGAGCAGTACTTC. The rearrangement links TRBV9 to TRBJ2-7; D may be TRBD1 (6 bases). V lost 0 bases to trimming and J lost 0 bases, with 10 bases between them. The CDR3 has 15 residues. CDR1 and CDR2 (germline): SGDLS, YYNGEE.

The gene calls are TRBV5-4 and TRBJ1-2, with D possibly being TRBD1 (6 bases). Germline values: CDR1 SGHNT, CDR2 YYREEE (reference sequence). With 6 bases removed from V and 5 bases from J, the gap between germline ends came to 14 bases. The CDR3 contains 13 residues. The CDR3, as DNA: TGTGCCAGCATGCCGGGGGGGGCGTATGGCTACACCTTC. Translating gives CASMPGGAYGYTF.

The chain combines TRBV9 with TRBJ1-4; D gene uncertain. This CDR3 is 15 amino acids long. Germline CDR1 and CDR2: SGDLS and YYNGEE. V lost 0 bases to trimming and J lost 5 bases, with 11 bases between them. The CDR3: CASSVGGRRNEKLFF. CDR3 coding DNA: TGTGCCAGCAGCGTAGGCGGGAGAAGGAATGAAAAACTGTTTTTT.

The rearrangement links TRBV6-1 to TRBJ2-2; weak D call: TRBD2 (6 bases). With 3 bases removed from V and 4 bases from J, the gap between germline ends came to 15 bases. The germline V gene encodes CDR1 MNHNS and CDR2 SASEGT. The CDR3 consists of 16 residues. CDR3 sequence (DNA): TGTGCCAGCAGTGATCCGGGACTGCCGGGCACCGGGGAGCTGTTTTTT. Protein product: CASSDPGLPGTGELFF.